The text below deals with one TCR beta chain. Antigen unknown. These data are taken from a study of T-cell memory formation after mild COVID-19. Study-level findings and limits: Mainly in CM and EM were contracting CD4+ clones; CD8+ were in EMRA.

Losses at the gene ends were 4 bases for V and 1 base for J; bases not matched to a gene: 10. CDR3 size: 17 residues. MiXCR, applied by TCRdb to the 5' RACE reads, yields one record per CDR3 protein. This sample carries 50,000 or so distinct CDR3 sequences, 27% of them seen once, and the ten largest clones take just under 45%. This receptor was obtained from a young man who had mild COVID-19 (a few samples of this study predate the infection). Cell type and time point are not known. Source material: PBMCs or a T cell subset sorted from them (not recorded which). The chain is built from TRBV12-3 or TRBV12-4 and TRBJ2-5, with 9 nucleotides matching TRBD2. CDR3 in DNA: TGTGCCAGCAGTTCTTCTATGGGACTAGCAAGCCAAGAGACCCAGTACTTC. Its translation is CASSSSMGLASQETQYF.